These 31 T cell receptor beta chains were all obtained from the same sample, sequenced in a study of tumor-infiltrating lymphocytes in primary liver carcinoma. Starting from 500 ng of total RNA, TCR beta cDNA was produced with a primer in the constant region. Generation of the TCR beta libraries relied on three nested multiplex PCR rounds using slightly modified ARM-PCR. The two initial PCR rounds, around 11 cycles each, used TRBV1-TRBV30 forward and C-beta reverse primers. TCRdb redid the calling of the multiplex PCR reads with MiXCR, one entry per CDR3 protein. The sample has 99,000 or so distinct CDR3 sequences; about four fifths are singletons. Unsorted bulk tissue of roughly 20-31 mg yielded co-extracted RNA and DNA. The sequencing sample was made of liver tumor tissue from sampling region 3. Subset in this sample: tumor region T3, left-lateral pole. The receptors here all came from a man aged 40-49 years with primary liver carcinoma and hepatitis B virus infection.

To note about this clonotype: Possible read error: a much larger clone is one base away. The chain recombines TRBV14 with TRBJ2-5; no reliable D call. The CDR3 spans 12 residues. Germline V gene lookup returns CDR1 SGHDN and CDR2 FVKESK. V shed 7 bases and J shed 5 bases, with 11 bases lying between them. The CDR3 sequence: CASNLNRETQYF. CDR3 sequence (DNA): TGTGCCAGCAACCTTAACCGGGAGACCCAGTACTTC.

This clonotype was found once. A junction end diverges from the germline sequence, so it may reflect a read error. The genes are TRBV9 and TRBJ2-3; D call uncertain. The CDR3 is 15 residues long. Germline-derived CDR1 and CDR2 are SGDLS and YYNGEE. CDR3 coding DNA: TGTGCCAGCAACGTAGGTTCGCTGGGAACAGATACGCAGTATTTT. It specifies CASNVGSLGTDTQYF.

On this clonotype: At one of its ends the junction is not consistent with the germline gene, which may arise from a read error. This chain connects TRBV4-1 to TRBJ2-2, with a tentative D call TRBD2 (6 bases). CDR1 MGHRA and CDR2 YSYEKL come from the germline V gene. The CDR3 covers 14 residues. The CDR3 loop reads CASSKEGDTGELLF. The CDR3 DNA follows: TGCGCCAGCAGCAAGGAGGGAGACACCGGGGAGCTGCTTTTT.

With respect to this clonotype: At one end the junction does not follow the germline gene, possibly because of a read error. The chain uses TRBV11-1 and TRBJ2-7; tentative D call: TRBD1 (5 bases). This CDR3 comprises 16 residues. Germline V gene lookup returns CDR1 SGHAT and CDR2 FQDESV (reference sequence). The CDR3, as DNA: TGTGCCAACAGCCTGAGCGTCAGGGCGTCCCTGGGTGAGCAGTACTTC. Protein sequence: CANSLSVRASLGEQYF.

The chain joins TRBV4-3 to TRBJ2-3; 9 nucleotides align to TRBD1. Per germline, CDR1 LGHNA and CDR2 YSLEER. CDR3 length: 15 amino acids. Written as DNA, the CDR3 is TGCGGCAATAGCCGCCGACAGGGGGGGACAGATACGCAGTATTTT. Translation: CGNSRRQGGTDTQYF.

As concerns this clonotype: Mismatch with germline at one junction end may stem from a read error. The CDR3, as DNA: TGTGCCAGCAGTTTAGGAGCCACCTCTCGGACCCAGTATTTC. Translation: CASSLGATSRTQYF. This sequence joins TRBV12-3 or TRBV12-4 and TRBJ2-5; D remains unclear. This CDR3 has 14 amino acids.

In regard to this clonotype: Here the CDR3 omits its conserved ending phenylalanine or tryptophan, so a read error is the likely source. DNA for the CDR3: TGTGCCAGCGCCCGAAGGGGCGGGGATTCACTTAATGAGCAGTTCATC. This codes for CASARRGGDSLNEQFI. This rearrangement joins TRBV12-3 or TRBV12-4 to TRBJ2-1, with a tentative D call TRBD2 (6 bases). The CDR3 extends over 16 amino acids. The V gene lost 8 bases and the J gene lost 7 bases, with 24 bases spanning the gap.

The V and J genes are TRBV6-1 and TRBJ2-7; 8 bases map to TRBD1. The length of the CDR3 is 15 residues. Trimming removed 7 bases from V and 6 bases from J; junction bases left unmatched: 14. CDR1 is MNHNS, CDR2 SASEGT, per germline. The CDR3 nucleotides are TGTGCCAGCATTCCGGTGACAGGGGTCCCGACCGAGCAGTACTTC. Its translation is CASIPVTGVPTEQYF.

This clonotype was observed a few times. A read error is possible here, since a much larger clone lies one base away. The CDR3 sequence: CASSPLRTLIDTQYF. The CDR3 DNA reads TGTGCCAGCAGCCCCCTTAGGACTCTCATAGATACGCAGTATTTT. The chain links TRBV7-8 to TRBJ2-3; perhaps TRBD2 as D (5 bases). Germline V gene lookup returns CDR1 SGHVS and CDR2 FQNEAQ. The CDR3 has 15 amino acids. V was trimmed by 5 bases and J by 5 bases, leaving 17 bases between them.

In this sample, this clonotype turned up once. No conserved phenylalanine or tryptophan is present at the end of the CDR3, so a read error is the likely explanation. This sequence joins TRBV4-1 and TRBJ2-3, with D possibly being TRBD2 (6 bases). CDR1 MGHRA and CDR2 YSYEKL come from the germline V gene. CDR3 length equals 15 residues. With 5 bases removed from V and 4 bases from J, the gap between germline ends came to 16 bases. The CDR3 sequence is CASSESSGTPDTQYL. DNA of the CDR3: TGCGCCAGCAGCGAGAGTAGCGGTACGCCAGATACGCAGTATCTT.

The sample holds a few counts of this clonotype. This rearrangement joins TRBV9 to TRBJ1-4; D may be TRBD1 (6 bases). V lost 6 bases to trimming and J lost 3 bases, with 12 bases between them. This CDR3 is 14 amino acids long. Germline V gives CDR1 SGDLS, CDR2 YYNGEE. The CDR3: CASNSQGSNEKLFF. The CDR3 nucleotides are TGTGCCAGCAACTCGCAGGGGTCTAATGAAAAACTGTTTTTT.

A few counts support this clonotype. Being one base from a much bigger clone, this may be a read error. The chain is built from TRBV5-1 and TRBJ2-3; D unclear. Germline V CDR1 and CDR2: SGHRS, YFSETQ. Trimming cost V 0 bases and J 6 bases, with 11 bases left between them. The CDR3 covers 14 residues. CDR3 in DNA: TGCGCCAGCAGCTTGGAATTGTGGAAGGATACGCAGTATTTT. Protein: CASSLELWKDTQYF. Drawing the rest from reference TRBV5-1 and TRBJ2-3, the complete variable domain is KAGVTQTPRYLIKTRGQQVTLSCSPISGHRSVSWYQQTPGQGLQFLFEYFSETQRNKGNFPGRFSGRQFSNSRSEMNVSTLELGDSALYLCASSLELWKDTQYFGPGTRLTVL.

Details on this clonotype: Possible read error: a much larger clone is one base away. The chain couples TRBV24-1 to TRBJ1-2; no firm D call. The ends were cut back, 3 bases at V and 10 bases at J, with 8 bases in the middle. The CDR3 runs 11 residues. The germline CDR1 and CDR2 sequences are KGHDR and SFDVKD. The CDR3 sequence: CATSDGFVYTF. The CDR3 DNA is TGTGCCACCAGTGATGGGTTTGTCTACACCTTC.

A note on this clonotype: No conserved phenylalanine or tryptophan ends this CDR3, so it is likely a read error. It is unclear where the CDR3 begins or ends on the DNA, so no DNA is shown, and the CDR3 is as TCRdb lists it. The V call is TRBV6-2 or TRBV6-3, the J call TRBJ2-7; TRBD1, the table's D call, was not compared with the DNA. The CDR3 numbers 15 amino acids, ends counted. Germline loops: CDR1 MNHEY, CDR2 SVGEGT. Here the CDR3 reads CASNLPGQGGIEHYL.

This clonotype was counted between two and nine times. One end of the junction varies from germline; a read error may be responsible. The V and J genes are TRBV11-2 and TRBJ2-3; weak D call: TRBD1 (5 bases). This CDR3 is 16 amino acids long. Per germline, CDR1 SGHAT and CDR2 FQNNGV. As DNA, the CDR3 is TGTACCAGCAGCTTAGTAGTTGGTCGGGCGACAGATACGCAATATTTT. It codes for CTSSLVVGRATDTQYF.

Concerning this clonotype itself: With a much larger clone just one base away, this may be a read error. V usage is TRBV28 and J usage is TRBJ2-7; 11 nucleotides line up with TRBD2. With 2 bases clipped from V and 5 bases from J, the junction kept 11 bases outside the gene matches. The germline V gene encodes CDR1 MDHEN and CDR2 SYDVKM. The CDR3 runs 17 residues. CDR3: CASSLAATSGEQNEQYF. In nucleotides, the CDR3 is TGTGCCAGCAGTTTAGCCGCGACTAGCGGGGAACAGAACGAGCAGTACTTC.

This clonotype has a single count. Given the absence of the conserved phenylalanine or tryptophan at the CDR3 end, a read error is likely. The DNA is omitted, as the CDR3 cannot be located on it reliably, and the CDR3 follows TCRdb's listing. The J gene is TRBJ1-5, the V gene TRBV6-1; TRBD1 reflects the table's D call only, with no check against the DNA. CDR1 and CDR2 (germline): MNHNS, SASEGT. The CDR3 has 12 residues if both end residues are counted. The CDR3 loop reads CAGTIGNQPHHL.

The chain links TRBV5-4 to TRBJ2-7; TRBD1 is a possible D gene (6 bases). Per the germline V gene, CDR1 is SGHNT and CDR2 is YYREEE (reference sequence). This CDR3 is 14 amino acids long. V shed 1 base and J shed 5 bases, with 13 bases lying between them. CDR3 protein: CASSLWTDTNEQYF. Written as DNA, the CDR3 is TGTGCCAGCAGCTTGTGGACAGACACCAACGAGCAGTACTTC.

The sample holds one count of this clonotype. Compared with germline, one end of the junction differs, possibly owing to a read error. This chain connects TRBV11-3 to TRBJ1-5, with D perhaps matching TRBD1 (5 bases). Germline assignment: CDR1 SGHNT and CDR2 YENEEA. CDR3 length: 15 residues. The CDR3 here is CASSLDLGVAQPLHF. The CDR3 DNA is TGCGCCAGCAGCTTAGATCTGGGGGTGGCTCAACCCCTGCATTTT.

Sample share makes this clonotype medium-sized. The V and J genes are TRBV12-3 or TRBV12-4 and TRBJ1-1; D gene unclear. The germline V and J ends were trimmed by 7 bases and 4 bases, with 13 bases remaining between them. The CDR3 has 13 residues. The CDR3 loop reads CASKGPLGTEAFF. The CDR3 nucleotides read TGTGCCAGCAAAGGGCCCCTAGGCACTGAAGCTTTCTTT.

Notes on this clonotype: At one of its ends the junction is not consistent with the germline gene, which may arise from a read error. The rearrangement uses TRBV28 and TRBJ1-2; 7 nucleotides match TRBD1. The CDR3 length is 12 residues. Per germline, CDR1 MDHEN and CDR2 SYDVKM. For the CDR3, the DNA is TGTGCCAGGAGTTTGAGGGGGCAGCCTGCGATCTTC. Amino acids: CARSLRGQPAIF.

This clonotype was detected once. The CDR3 end shows no conserved phenylalanine or tryptophan, and so a read error is likely. This chain's CDR3 is CASSLTVGSPLHC. CDR3 nucleotides: TGTGCCAGCAGTTTGACAGTGGGGTCACCCCTCCACTGT. This chain uses TRBV12-3 or TRBV12-4 with TRBJ1-6; TRBD1 is a possible D gene (5 bases). The CDR3 length is 13 residues. Between the trimmed V and J ends, which lost 3 bases and 10 bases, there was a span of 10 bases.

A remark on this clonotype: A much larger clone differs by one base, so this may be a read error. The V gene is TRBV6-6, the J gene TRBJ2-5; the match to TRBD2 covers 7 bases. Trimming removed 7 bases from V and 5 bases from J; junction bases left unmatched: 16. Germline lookup yields CDR1 MNHNY and CDR2 SVGAGI (reference sequence). The CDR3 length is 16 residues. The CDR3 loop reads CASTEWEGRSWETQYF. The CDR3 bases are TGTGCCAGCACGGAGTGGGAGGGGCGATCCTGGGAGACCCAGTACTTC.

Worth noting for this clonotype: A read error may produce the germline difference seen at one junction end. The chain carries TRBV11-1 and TRBJ2-4; tentatively, D is TRBD1 or TRBD2 (5 bases each). Germline values: CDR1 SGHAT, CDR2 FQDESV (reference sequence). CDR3 length: 17 amino acids. The CDR3 region has the DNA TGTGCCAGCAGCTTTCCCGGGAATAACGGGACCAAGAACATTCACTACTTC. Encoded protein: CASSFPGNNGTKNIHYF.

This clonotype was counted a single time. The CDR3 carries no conserved terminal phenylalanine or tryptophan, so it likely arises from a read error. The rearrangement links TRBV6-2 or TRBV6-3 to TRBJ2-7; D not certain. The CDR3 sequence is 13 residues long. CDR1 and CDR2 (germline): MNHEY, SVGEGT. CDR3 in amino acids: CASSLDATYGQYL. The CDR3 coding sequence is TGTGCCAGCAGCTTGGACGCTACCTACGGGCAGTACCTC.

This clonotype has only one observation. The J gene is TRBJ2-3, the V gene TRBV11-2; D uncertain. The V gene's germline CDR1 is SGHAT and CDR2 FQNNGV. This CDR3 spans 13 amino acids. CDR3 loop: CVIGSIMADTQYF. CDR3 in DNA: TGTGTCATCGGCTCCATCATGGCGGATACGCAGTATTTT. Full variable domain (rest looked up from reference TRBV11-2 and TRBJ2-3): EAGVAQSPRYKIIEKRQSVAFWCNPISGHATLYWYQQILGQGPKLLIQFQNNGVVDDSQLPKDRFSAERLKGVDSTLKIQPAKLEDSAVYLCVIGSIMADTQYFGPGTRLTVL.

Turning to this clonotype: The junction differs from germline at one of its ends, possibly a read error. V and J are TRBV6-1 and TRBJ1-2; tentative D call: TRBD1 (6 bases). In germline, CDR1 is MNHNS, CDR2 SASEGT. The CDR3 is made up of 12 amino acids. The CDR3 region is CTGLTGAYDYTF. The CDR3 DNA reads as TGTACCGGACTGACAGGCGCCTATGACTACACCTTC.

This clonotype was seen more than once but under ten times. Given a much more abundant clone one base away, this may be a read error. V and J are TRBV25-1 and TRBJ1-1; D is unclear. This CDR3 has 14 residues. Germline-derived CDR1 and CDR2 are MGHDK and SYGVNS. CDR3 residues: CTSSEVGGNTEAFF. In nucleotides, the CDR3 is TGTACCAGCAGTGAAGTAGGAGGGAACACTGAAGCTTTCTTT.

About this clonotype itself: One end of the junction does not line up with germline, which may come from a read error. V usage is TRBV11-1 and J usage is TRBJ2-4, with D perhaps given as TRBD1 or TRBD2 (5 bases each). The CDR3 is made up of 17 amino acids. Looked up from germline, CDR1 is SGHAT and CDR2 is FQDESV (reference sequence). The CDR3 is CVSSFPGTIGTKNIEYF. The CDR3, as DNA: TGTGTCAGCAGCTTTCCCGGTACTATCGGGACCAAAAACATTGAGTACTTC.

In its sample, this clonotype was seen once. The junction and the germline gene differ at one end; a read error may be behind it. V gene TRBV4-2 combines with J gene TRBJ1-1; maybe TRBD1 (5 bases). Germline V CDR1 and CDR2: LGHNA, YNFKEQ. The CDR3 totals 15 residues. The CDR3 DNA sequence: TGTGACAGCAGCCAAGAGGTGACAAGGGGCACTGAAGTTTTCTTT. Translating gives CDSSQEVTRGTEVFF.

Regarding this clonotype: The conserved final phenylalanine or tryptophan is absent from the CDR3, which likely points to a read error. The genes are TRBV11-3 and TRBJ2-3; D is possibly TRBD2 (6 bases). The germline V and J ends were trimmed by 6 bases and 1 base, with 14 bases remaining between them. There are 15 residues in the CDR3. Germline V gives CDR1 SGHNT, CDR2 YENEEA. This CDR3 is CASSLGGGGTDTQYY. The CDR3 DNA reads as TGTGCCAGCAGTCTTGGGGGAGGTGGCACAGATACGCAGTATTAT.